A selection of T cell receptor beta chains follows, all from one sample in a study of blood T cell repertoires in COVID-19. Measured with immunoSEQ multiplex PCR; TCRdb has only the in-frame clones, and not every one. The table lists 89,000 or so clones, 85% of them singletons, with roughly 40% in the top ten. Sequencing was carried out using peripheral blood. The origin of the receptors is a man at least 80 years old with acute or convalescent COVID-19. Each CDR3 is given without its conserved first and last residue. Fields, in order: J gene, V gene, CDR3 protein.

>TRBJ2-7|TRBV20-1
SATSGVEQY
>TRBJ2-3|TRBV5-1
ASSRQGGSTDTQY
>TRBJ2-2|TRBV7-3
ASSHTSGRSTGELF
>TRBJ2-1|TRBV5-4
ARSKNGGSSYNEQF
>TRBJ2-1|TRBV6-5
ASSYSDRGLDEQF
>TRBJ2-7|TRBV28
ASELTVFYEQY
>TRBJ2-7|TRBV7-8
ASSPGWGRDGRYEQY
>TRBJ2-4|TRBV10-1
ASSESRVAKNIQY
>TRBJ2-5|TRBV20-1
SASMAEETQY
>TRBJ1-3|TRBV6-1
ASSEHRGSGNTIY
>TRBJ2-7|TRBV7-9
ASSPGSTYEQY
>TRBJ2-2|TRBV5-1
ASTLGLAGNTGELF
>TRBJ2-7|TRBV19
ASSIRTTALREQY
>TRBJ2-3|TRBV11-3
ASSPGEGEDTQY
>TRBJ1-4|TRBV6-5
ASSYGGQGNEKLF
>TRBJ1-3|TRBV6-5
ASSYSSRGSGNTIY
>TRBJ2-1|TRBV6-2/TRBV6-3
ASSYLGQTTSNEQF
>TRBJ2-2|TRBV6-5
ASRLGQANTGELF
>TRBJ2-7|TRBV28
ASSTGVPVQY
>TRBJ2-5|TRBV24-1
ATSTEGRGETQY
>TRBJ1-2|TRBV5-1
ASSSGDRGHGYT
>TRBJ2-1|TRBV25-1
ASSGTPPDRTLYNEQF